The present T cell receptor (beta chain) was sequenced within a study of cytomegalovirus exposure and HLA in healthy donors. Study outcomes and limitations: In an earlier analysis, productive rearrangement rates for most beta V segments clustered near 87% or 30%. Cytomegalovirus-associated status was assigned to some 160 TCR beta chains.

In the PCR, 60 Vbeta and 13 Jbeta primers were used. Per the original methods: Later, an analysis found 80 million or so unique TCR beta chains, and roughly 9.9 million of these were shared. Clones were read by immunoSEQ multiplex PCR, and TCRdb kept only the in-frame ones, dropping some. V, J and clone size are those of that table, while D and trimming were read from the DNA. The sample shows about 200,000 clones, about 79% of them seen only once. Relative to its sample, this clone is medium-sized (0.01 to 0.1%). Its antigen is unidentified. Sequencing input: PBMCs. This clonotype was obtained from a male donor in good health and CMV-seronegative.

CDR3 in DNA: TGTGCCAGCTCCGGGACAGTTAACACTGAAGCTTTCTTT. It codes for CASSGTVNTEAFF. V usage is TRBV6-5 and J usage is TRBJ1-1; 7 bases agree with TRBD1. V dropped 8 bases and J dropped 2; count of bases not matched to a gene: 5. The germline V gene encodes CDR1 MNHEY and CDR2 SVGAGI. CDR3 length equals 13 residues.